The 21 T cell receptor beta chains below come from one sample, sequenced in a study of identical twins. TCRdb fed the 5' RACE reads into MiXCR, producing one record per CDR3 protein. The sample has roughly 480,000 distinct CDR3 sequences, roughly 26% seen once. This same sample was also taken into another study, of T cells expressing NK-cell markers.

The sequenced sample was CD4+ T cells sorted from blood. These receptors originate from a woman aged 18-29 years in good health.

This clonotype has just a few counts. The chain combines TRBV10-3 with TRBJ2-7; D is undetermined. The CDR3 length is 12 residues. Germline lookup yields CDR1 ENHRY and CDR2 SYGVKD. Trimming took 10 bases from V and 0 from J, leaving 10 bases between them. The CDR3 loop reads CATMGVSYEQYF. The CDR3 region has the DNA TGTGCCACCATGGGCGTCTCCTACGAGCAGTACTTC.

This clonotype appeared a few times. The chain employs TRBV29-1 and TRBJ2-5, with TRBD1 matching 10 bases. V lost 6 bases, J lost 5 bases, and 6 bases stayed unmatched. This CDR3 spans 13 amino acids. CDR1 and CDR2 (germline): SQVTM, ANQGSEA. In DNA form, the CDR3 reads TGCAGCGTGGAGACAGGGGGCAAGGAGACCCAGTACTTC. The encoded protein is CSVETGGKETQYF.

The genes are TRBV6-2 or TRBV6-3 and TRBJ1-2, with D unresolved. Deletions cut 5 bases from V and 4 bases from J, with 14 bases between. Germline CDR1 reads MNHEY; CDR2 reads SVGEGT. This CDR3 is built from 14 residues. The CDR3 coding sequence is TGTGCCAGCAGTCTCCCTACTAGTGGCTATGGCTACACCTTC. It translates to CASSLPTSGYGYTF.

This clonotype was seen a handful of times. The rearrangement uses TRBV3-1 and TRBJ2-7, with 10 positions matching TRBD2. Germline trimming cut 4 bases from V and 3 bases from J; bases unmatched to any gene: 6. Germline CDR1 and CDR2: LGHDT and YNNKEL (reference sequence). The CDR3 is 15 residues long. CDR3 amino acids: CASSPASGGGYEQYF. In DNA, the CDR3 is TGTGCCAGCAGCCCCGCTAGCGGGGGAGGCTACGAGCAGTACTTC.

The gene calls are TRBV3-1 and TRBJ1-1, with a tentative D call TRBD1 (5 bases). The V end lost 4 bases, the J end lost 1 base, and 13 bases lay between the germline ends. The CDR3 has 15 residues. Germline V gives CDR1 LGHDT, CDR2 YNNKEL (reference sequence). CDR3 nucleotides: TGTGCCAGCAGCCTTAAGGGGACGGGGAACACTGAAGCTTTCTTT. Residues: CASSLKGTGNTEAFF.

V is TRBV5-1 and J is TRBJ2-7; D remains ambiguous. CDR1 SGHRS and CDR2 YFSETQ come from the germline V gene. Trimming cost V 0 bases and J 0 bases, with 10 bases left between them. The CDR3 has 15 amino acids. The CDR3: CASSLASRSSYEQYF. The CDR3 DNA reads TGCGCCAGCAGCTTGGCGTCTCGAAGCTCCTACGAGCAGTACTTC.

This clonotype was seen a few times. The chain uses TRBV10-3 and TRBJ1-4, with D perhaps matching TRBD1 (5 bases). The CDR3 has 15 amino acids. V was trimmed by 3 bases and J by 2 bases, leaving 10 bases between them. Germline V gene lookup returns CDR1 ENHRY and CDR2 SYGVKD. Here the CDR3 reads CAISDPTVTNEKLFF. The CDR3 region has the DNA TGTGCCATCAGTGACCCGACAGTTACTAATGAAAAACTGTTTTTT.

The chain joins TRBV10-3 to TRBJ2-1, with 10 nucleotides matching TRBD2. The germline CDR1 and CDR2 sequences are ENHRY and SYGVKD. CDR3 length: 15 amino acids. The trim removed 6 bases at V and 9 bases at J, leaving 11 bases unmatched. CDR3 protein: CAISVAGGYTGEQFF. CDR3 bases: TGTGCCATCAGCGTAGCGGGAGGTTATACTGGTGAGCAGTTCTTC.

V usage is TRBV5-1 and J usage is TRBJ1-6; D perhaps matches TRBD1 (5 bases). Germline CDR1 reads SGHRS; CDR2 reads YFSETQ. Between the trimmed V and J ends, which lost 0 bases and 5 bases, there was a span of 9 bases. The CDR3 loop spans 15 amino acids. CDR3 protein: CASSLGGANNSPLHF. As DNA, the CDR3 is TGCGCCAGCAGCTTGGGAGGGGCGAATAATTCACCCCTCCACTTT.

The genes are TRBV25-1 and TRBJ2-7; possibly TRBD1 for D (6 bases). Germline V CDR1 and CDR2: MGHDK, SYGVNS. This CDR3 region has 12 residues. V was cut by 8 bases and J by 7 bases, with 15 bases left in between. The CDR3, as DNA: TGTGCCAGCGGGGACATGTATAGGGAGCAGTACTTC. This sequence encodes CASGDMYREQYF.

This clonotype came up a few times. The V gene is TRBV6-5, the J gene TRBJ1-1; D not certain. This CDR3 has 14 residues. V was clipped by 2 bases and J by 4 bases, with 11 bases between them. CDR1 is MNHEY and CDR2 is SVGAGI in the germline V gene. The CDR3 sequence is CASSYVGFGTEAFF. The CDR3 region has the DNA TGTGCCAGCAGTTACGTAGGGTTTGGCACTGAAGCTTTCTTT.

CDR3 sequence: CSARDWTTHNEQFF. For the CDR3, the DNA is TGCAGTGCTAGAGATTGGACTACCCACAATGAGCAGTTCTTC. This rearrangement joins TRBV20-1 to TRBJ2-1, with D tentatively TRBD2 (6 bases). This CDR3 spans 14 amino acids. The V end lost 0 bases, the J end lost 5 bases, and 11 bases lay between the germline ends. The V gene's germline CDR1 is DFQATT and CDR2 SNEGSKA (reference sequence).

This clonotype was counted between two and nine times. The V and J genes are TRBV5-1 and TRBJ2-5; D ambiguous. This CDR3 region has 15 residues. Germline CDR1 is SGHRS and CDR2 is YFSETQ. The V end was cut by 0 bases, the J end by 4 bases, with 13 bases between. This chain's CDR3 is CASSLERLYGETQYF. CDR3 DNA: TGCGCCAGCAGCTTGGAACGCCTCTATGGAGAGACCCAGTACTTC.

Here the CDR3 DNA reads TGTGCCAGCAGTTACGTGGGGAAAAGCAATCAGCCCCAGCATTTT. Encoded protein: CASSYVGKSNQPQHF. The rearrangement links TRBV28 to TRBJ1-5; no firm D call. The germline CDR1 and CDR2 sequences are MDHEN and SYDVKM. There are 15 residues in the CDR3. V gave up 4 bases and J gave up 1 base, with 11 bases separating them.

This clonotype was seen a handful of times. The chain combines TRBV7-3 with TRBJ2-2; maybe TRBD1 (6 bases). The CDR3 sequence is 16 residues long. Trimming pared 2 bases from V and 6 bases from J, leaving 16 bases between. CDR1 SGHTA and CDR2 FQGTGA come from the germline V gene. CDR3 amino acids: CASSLLSQGHAGELFF. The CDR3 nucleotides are TGTGCCAGCAGCTTATTATCCCAGGGACACGCCGGGGAGCTGTTTTTT. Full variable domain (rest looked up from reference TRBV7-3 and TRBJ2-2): GAGVSQTPSNKVTEKGKYVELRCDPISGHTALYWYRQSLGQGPEFLIYFQGTGAADDSGLPNDRFFAVRPEGSVSTLKIQRTERGDSAVYLCASSLLSQGHAGELFFGEGSRLTVL.

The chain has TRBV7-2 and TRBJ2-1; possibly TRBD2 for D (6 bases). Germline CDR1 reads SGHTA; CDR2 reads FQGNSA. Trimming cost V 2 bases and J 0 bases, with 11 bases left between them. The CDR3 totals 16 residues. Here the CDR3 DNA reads TGTGCCAGCAGCTTAAGGCGGGGTCGCTCCTACAATGAGCAGTTCTTC. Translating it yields CASSLRRGRSYNEQFF.

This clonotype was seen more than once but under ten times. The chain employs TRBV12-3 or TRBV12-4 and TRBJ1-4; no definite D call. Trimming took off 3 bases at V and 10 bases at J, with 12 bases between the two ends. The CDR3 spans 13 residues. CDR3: CASSLGGGVKLFF. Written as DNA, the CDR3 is TGTGCCAGCAGTTTGGGTGGCGGGGTAAAACTGTTTTTT.

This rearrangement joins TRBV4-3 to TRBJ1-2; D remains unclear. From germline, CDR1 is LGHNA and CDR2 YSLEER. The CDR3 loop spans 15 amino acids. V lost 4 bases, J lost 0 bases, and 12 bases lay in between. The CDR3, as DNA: TGCGCCAGCAGCCCTATGTCCGTAGCTAACTATGGCTACACCTTC. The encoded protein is CASSPMSVANYGYTF.

The CDR3 sequence is CASSFGLAGGGNEQFF. Written as DNA, the CDR3 is TGCGCCAGCAGCTTTGGACTAGCGGGAGGGGGGAATGAGCAGTTCTTC. The chain links TRBV4-3 to TRBJ2-1; 15 bases match TRBD2. The germline V gene has CDR1 LGHNA and CDR2 YSLEER. This CDR3 spans 16 amino acids. With V trimmed by 5 bases and J by 7 bases, 6 bases remained unmatched.

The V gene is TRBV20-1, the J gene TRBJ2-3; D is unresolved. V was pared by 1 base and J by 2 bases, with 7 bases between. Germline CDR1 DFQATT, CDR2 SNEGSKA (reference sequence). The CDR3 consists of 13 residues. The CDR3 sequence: CSARGSVTDTQYF. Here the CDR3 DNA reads TGCAGTGCTAGAGGATCTGTCACAGATACGCAGTATTTT.

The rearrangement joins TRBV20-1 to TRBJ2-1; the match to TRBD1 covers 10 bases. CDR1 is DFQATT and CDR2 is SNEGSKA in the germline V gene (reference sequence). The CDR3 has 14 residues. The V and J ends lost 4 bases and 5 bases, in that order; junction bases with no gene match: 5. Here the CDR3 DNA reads TGCAGTGCTAATAGACAGGGGGCCAACAATGAGCAGTTCTTC. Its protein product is CSANRQGANNEQFF.